This record concerns one T cell receptor beta chain sequence. This specimen belongs to a study of shared clonotypes between healthy human individuals. CDR3 length: 15 residues. CDR1 and CDR2 from the germline V gene are LNHDA and SQIVND (reference sequence). J was trimmed by 1 base and V by 4 bases; bases with no gene match: 5. Data came from immunoSEQ multiplex PCR; TCRdb stores just in-frame clones and leaves some out. The table has around 600,000 clones, 97% seen once. Sequencing used naive CD4+ T cells sorted from blood. Subset meaning: CD45RA+ positively selected. The chain combines TRBV19 with TRBJ2-3, with 7 bases aligning to TRBD2. The source is a woman younger than 45 in good health. The CDR3 protein is CASSNSGFRTDTQYF. CDR3 DNA: TGTGCCAGTAGTAATAGCGGGTTCCGCACAGATACGCAGTATTTT.